This TCR beta chain is drawn from a study of blood T cell repertoires in COVID-19. Overall study context: Sites across the United States, Italy and Spain contributed samples from acute and convalescent COVID-19. PBMCs, B-cell-depleted T cells, or T cells were the source of the cDNA or gDNA that made up the material.

As handled by the study authors: Amplification with reference gene primers provided the estimates of nucleated cell counts. TCRdb's copy holds only in-frame clones and misses some; the assay was immunoSEQ multiplex PCR. V and J calls and clone size are as listed in that table; D and trimming were resolved from the DNA. Of 300,000 to 350,000 clones listed, approximately 90% are singletons. Sequencing was carried out using peripheral blood. This clonotype was obtained from a woman aged 18-29 years who had recovered from COVID-19.

This CDR3 reads CASSQLGEGTEAFF. The CDR3 DNA reads as TGCGCCAGCAGCCAACTAGGGGAGGGCACTGAAGCTTTCTTT. This rearrangement joins TRBV4-3 to TRBJ1-1; perhaps TRBD1 as D (5 bases). The V gene lost 2 bases and the J gene lost 4 bases, with 11 bases spanning the gap. The V gene's germline CDR1 is LGHNA and CDR2 YSLEER. The CDR3 has 14 residues.